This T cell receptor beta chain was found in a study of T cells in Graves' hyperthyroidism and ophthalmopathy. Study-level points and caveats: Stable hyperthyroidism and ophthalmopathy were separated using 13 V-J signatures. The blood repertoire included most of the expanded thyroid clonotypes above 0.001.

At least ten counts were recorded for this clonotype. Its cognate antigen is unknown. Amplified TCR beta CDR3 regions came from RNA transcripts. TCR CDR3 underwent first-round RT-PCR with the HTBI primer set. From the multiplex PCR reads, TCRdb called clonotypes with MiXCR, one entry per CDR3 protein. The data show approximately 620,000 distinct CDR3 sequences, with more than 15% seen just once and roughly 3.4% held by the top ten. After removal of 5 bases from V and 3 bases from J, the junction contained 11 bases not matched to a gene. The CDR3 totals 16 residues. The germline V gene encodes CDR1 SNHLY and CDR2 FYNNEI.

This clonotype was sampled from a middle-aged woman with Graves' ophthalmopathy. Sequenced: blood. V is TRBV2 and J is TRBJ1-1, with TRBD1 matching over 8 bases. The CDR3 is CASSKGQGILDTEAFF. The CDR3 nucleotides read TGTGCCAGCAGTAAAGGACAGGGAATTTTGGACACTGAAGCTTTCTTT.